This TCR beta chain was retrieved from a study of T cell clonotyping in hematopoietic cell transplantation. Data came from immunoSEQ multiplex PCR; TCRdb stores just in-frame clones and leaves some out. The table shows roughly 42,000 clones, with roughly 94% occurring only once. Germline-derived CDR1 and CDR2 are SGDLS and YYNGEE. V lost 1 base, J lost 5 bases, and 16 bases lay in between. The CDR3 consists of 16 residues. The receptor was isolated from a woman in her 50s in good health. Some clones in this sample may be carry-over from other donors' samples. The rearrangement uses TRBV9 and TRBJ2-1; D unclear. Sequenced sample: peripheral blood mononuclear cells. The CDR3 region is CASSVYDKIPDNEQFF. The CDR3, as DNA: TGTGCCAGCAGCGTATACGACAAGATACCGGACAATGAGCAGTTCTTC. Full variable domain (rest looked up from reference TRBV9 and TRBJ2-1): DSGVTQTPKHLITATGQRVTLRCSPRSGDLSVYWYQQSLDQGLQFLIQYYNGEERAKGNILERFSAQQFPDLHSELNLSSLELGDSALYFCASSVYDKIPDNEQFFGPGTRLTVL.